The sequence of this T cell receptor (beta chain) was determined in a study of identical twins. Study observations and caveats: Models came in too low on out-of-frame TCR alpha sharing in monozygotic twins. Insertion counts were lower in abundant cord blood beta clonotypes, a trend that memory repertoires did not show.

After template switching added a universal primer site, the resulting cDNA carried unique molecular identifiers. TCRdb re-derived calls from the 5' RACE reads in MiXCR, one entry per CDR3 protein. The data show roughly 1,500,000 distinct CDR3 sequences, with around a third seen just once and over 0.25% held by the top ten. V was clipped by 3 bases and J by 8 bases; unmatched bases: 7. In germline, CDR1 is LGHDT, CDR2 YNNKEL (reference sequence). The CDR3 runs 14 residues. Concerning this clonotype: Its antigen is unknown.

The source material was cord blood. The TCR comes from a newborn girl in good health. V usage is TRBV3-1 and J usage is TRBJ1-1; 9 bases align to TRBD1. As DNA, the CDR3 is TGTGCCAGCAGCCACTACAGGGGGCGACCCGAAGCTTTCTTT. Residues: CASSHYRGRPEAFF. The full variable domain, its missing parts supplied by reference TRBV3-1 and TRBJ1-1, is DTAVSQTPKYLVTQMGNDKSIKCEQNLGHDTMYWYKQDSKKFLKIMFSYNNKELIINETVPNRFSPKSPDKAHLNLHINSLELGDSAVYFCASSHYRGRPEAFFGQGTRLTVV.